This TCR beta chain was found in a study of T cells in localized non-small cell lung cancer. Worth noting for this clone: Antigen unknown.

Clones were read by immunoSEQ multiplex PCR, and TCRdb kept only the in-frame ones, dropping some. The sample shows about 82,000 clones, around 80% of them seen only once. This CDR3 has 16 residues. Germline CDR1 reads SGHRS; CDR2 reads YFSETQ. The V segment lost 0 bases and the J segment 9 bases; nucleotides outside the gene matches: 9. Study outcomes and limitations: Uninvolved adjacent lung, not tumor, had the highest T cell clonality. Without multi-region sequencing, intratumor heterogeneity could not be excluded. A median of about 58 of the top 100 tumor clones appeared in adjacent lung, which was paired and uninvolved.

The clonotype comes from a man between 40 and 70 years old with stage II squamous cell lung carcinoma. The chain employs TRBV5-1 and TRBJ2-1; 10 bases fit TRBD2. The material sequenced was PBMCs, taken before any cancer treatment. In nucleotides, the CDR3 is TGCGCCAGCAGCTTGGAAGCGGGAGGGCCCCAGGGTGAGCAGTTCTTC. Translated, it gives CASSLEAGGPQGEQFF.